This T cell receptor beta chain was sequenced for a study of CD8+ T cells in alopecia areata. cDNA serving as the sequencing template came from extracted, reverse transcribed RNA. Generated by immunoSEQ multiplex PCR, the TCRdb table keeps only in-frame clones and is missing some. The table records approximately 210,000 clones, around 66% of them present only once. The treatment denotes: oral pan-JAK inhibitor, 5-10 mg twice daily. The sequencing used CD4+ T cells sorted from blood, collected at week 4, from a patient treated with tofacitinib. The sequence derives from a human donor with alopecia areata.

CDR3 nucleotides: TGCAGCGTTGATACAGGTCGGGGCCAGCCCCAGCATTTT. Translated, it gives CSVDTGRGQPQHF. The chain couples TRBV29-1 to TRBJ1-5, with D tentatively TRBD1 (5 bases). The CDR3 extends over 13 amino acids. The germline V and J ends were trimmed by 3 bases and 7 bases, with 13 bases remaining between them. Germline V gene lookup returns CDR1 SQVTM and CDR2 ANQGSEA. The full variable domain, with the rest looked up from reference TRBV29-1 and TRBJ1-5, is SAVISQKPSRDICQRGTSLTIQCQVDSQVTMMFWYRQQPGQSLTLIATANQGSEATYESGFVIDKFPISRPNLTFSTLTVSNMSPEDSSIYLCSVDTGRGQPQHFGDGTRLSIL.